This T cell receptor (beta chain) was captured by sequencing in a study of tumor-infiltrating lymphocytes in primary liver carcinoma. The study's findings and limits: Significantly greater top-250-clone fractions characterized tumors relative to blood (p = 0.039).

Germline lookup yields CDR1 SGHAT and CDR2 FQDESV (reference sequence). The CDR3 is 14 residues long. Co-extraction of RNA and DNA was performed on roughly 20-31 mg of unsorted bulk tissue. Concerning this clonotype: Its antigen is not identified. Germline is not matched at one junction end, which may reflect a read error.

From around 0.5 ug of total RNA, TCR beta-specific cDNA was reverse-transcribed using a constant-region primer. Employing slightly modified ARM-PCR, three nested multiplex PCR rounds were run, and these gave rise to the TCR beta libraries. Rounds one and two of PCR, each of 10 to 11 cycles, were primed with TRBV1-TRBV30 forward primers and a C-beta reverse primer. TCRdb fed the multiplex PCR reads into MiXCR, producing one record per CDR3 protein. Found here are fewer than 40,000 distinct CDR3 sequences, roughly 77% of them singletons; the top ten hold 25% to 40%. This chain links TRBV11-1 with TRBJ2-7; tentatively, D is TRBD2 (5 bases). This clonotype was obtained from a woman under 40 with primary liver carcinoma and hepatitis B virus infection. Sequenced: liver tumor tissue from sampling region 3. Noted subset: tumor region T3, left-lateral pole. The CDR3 loop is CANSLATASYEQYF. CDR3 nucleotides: TGTGCCAACAGCTTAGCGACGGCCTCCTACGAGCAGTACTTC.